The present entry profiles one T cell receptor beta chain with its context. These data come from a study of T-cell reconstitution after alpha-beta-depleted transplantation in children. The germline V and J ends were trimmed by 0 bases and 1 base, with 10 bases remaining between them. CDR1 is LGHNA, CDR2 YSLEER, per germline. The length of the CDR3 is 16 residues. Preparation of the TCRbeta library involved a method that used unique molecular identifiers. TCRdb recomputed calls from the PCR reads with MiXCR, one row per CDR3 protein. The sample includes just over 350,000 distinct CDR3 sequences, more than 10% of them seen just once.

The sequence was collected from a human donor who donated a stem cell graft to a child with Fanconi anemia. V usage is TRBV4-3 and J usage is TRBJ1-3, with a possible D match to TRBD1 (5 bases). Sample: PBMCs, taken from the stem cell graft. CDR3 DNA: TGCGCCAGCAGCCAAGAGACAGTGATGTCTGGAAACACCATATATTTT. It specifies CASSQETVMSGNTIYF.